This TCR beta chain was recovered during a study of T cells in Graves' hyperthyroidism and ophthalmopathy. The TCR beta CDR3 regions underwent amplification using RNA transcripts as the source. During a first-round RT-PCR of the TCR CDR3, the HTBI primer set was used. TCRdb re-analysed the multiplex PCR reads in MiXCR, keeping a single row per CDR3 protein. The data hold hundreds of thousands of distinct CDR3 sequences, with about 15% observed a single time. This clonotype was recorded at least ten times. Germline V gives CDR1 LNHDA, CDR2 SQIVND (reference sequence). V shed 0 bases and J shed 11 bases, with 16 bases lying between them. The CDR3 totals 14 residues.

The sequence was obtained from a woman aged 40 to 50 with Graves' ophthalmopathy. The source material was blood. This chain links TRBV19 with TRBJ1-1, with D hard to call. This chain's CDR3 is CASSIDTFGTRAFF. The CDR3 nucleotides read TGTGCCAGTAGTATAGATACATTTGGCACCCGTGCTTTCTTT.